A selection of T cell receptor beta chains follows, all from one sample in a study of OX40 agonist ivuxolimab in advanced cancers. Method: immunoSEQ multiplex PCR; TCRdb's copy keeps in-frame clones and lacks some. The table has tens of thousands of clones, roughly 87% seen once; the top ten hold about 6.5%. The sequences come from CD4+ or CD8+ T cells sorted from blood, collected in a trial of the OX40 agonist ivuxolimab. These receptors were collected from an adult with an advanced solid tumor such as melanoma, head and neck, liver or kidney cancer. The CDR3 runs from the conserved cysteine through the conserved F or W. The D gene is left open where the match is weak. Clone size, where shown, is once, few, many, or a class for clones that have expanded.

TRBV13,NA,NA,TRBJ2-7,CASSPAGTFDYEQYF,TGTGCCAGCAGCCCCGCCGGGACTTTCGACTACGAGCAGTACTTC
TRBV6-5,NA,NA,TRBJ2-1,CASLDSTYNEQFF,TGTGCCAGTCTGGACTCAACATACAATGAGCAGTTCTTC
TRBV6-5,TRBD1,NA,TRBJ2-1,CASSSTGGAYNEQIF,TGTGCCAGCAGTTCGACAGGGGGCGCGTACAATGAGCAGATCTTC
TRBV5-5,TRBD1,NA,TRBJ1-6,CASSLAGQGASPLHF,TGTGCCAGCAGCTTGGCGGGACAGGGGGCTTCACCCCTCCACTTT
TRBV7-9,NA,NA,TRBJ2-1,CASSFSGQSWDEQFF,TGTGCCAGCAGCTTTTCGGGACAAAGCTGGGATGAGCAGTTCTTC
TRBV7-6,NA,NA,TRBJ2-1,CASGPGQYNEQFF,TGTGCCAGCGGTCCAGGGCAATACAATGAGCAGTTCTTC
TRBV13,NA,NA,TRBJ1-1,CASTLRGARDTEAFF,TGTGCCAGCACCTTGCGGGGGGCACGGGACACTGAAGCTTTCTTT
TRBV11-2,NA,NA,TRBJ2-3,CASSPPPNRAGTDTQYF,TGTGCCAGCAGCCCTCCCCCCAACAGGGCTGGCACAGATACGCAGTATTTT
TRBV7-8,TRBD2,NA,TRBJ2-3,CASSSPDGAGAPLGVDTQYF,TGTGCCAGCAGCTCTCCCGACGGAGCGGGGGCCCCCCTTGGAGTAGATACGCAGTATTTT
TRBV30,NA,NA,TRBJ1-4,CAWSHSSYNEKLFF,TGTGCCTGGAGTCACAGTTCCTACAATGAAAAACTGTTTTTT
TRBV5-6,NA,NA,TRBJ1-1,CASSLPGFGTEAFF,TGTGCCAGCAGCTTGCCCGGGTTCGGAACTGAAGCTTTCTTT
TRBV5-1,TRBD1,once,TRBJ2-3,CASSPGQGRSDTQYF,TGCGCCAGCAGCCCCGGACAGGGAAGGTCAGATACGCAGTATTTT
TRBV9,TRBD1,few,TRBJ1-1,CASSDGTGKGTEAFF,TGTGCCAGCAGCGACGGGACAGGGAAGGGCACTGAAGCTTTCTTT
TRBV19,TRBD1,NA,TRBJ1-1,CASSPGTGRPEAFF,TGTGCCAGTAGCCCCGGGACAGGGAGGCCTGAAGCTTTCTTT
TRBV6-5,NA,NA,TRBJ1-5,CASSLPPGGQPQHF,TGTGCCAGCAGCCTCCCTCCCGGCGGACAGCCCCAGCATTTT
TRBV4-3,NA,NA,TRBJ1-5,CASSPIRGSNQPQHF,TGCGCCAGCAGCCCCATCCGGGGAAGCAATCAGCCCCAGCATTTT
TRBV2,TRBD2,NA,TRBJ2-5,CASSDSAGTSGQETQYF,TGTGCCAGCAGTGACAGTGCCGGGACTAGCGGACAAGAGACCCAGTACTTC
TRBV19,TRBD2,NA,TRBJ2-1,CASSIQAGGPNEQFF,TGTGCCAGTAGTATTCAAGCGGGAGGGCCCAATGAGCAGTTCTTC
TRBV5-1,TRBD2,NA,TRBJ2-2,CASSHTPGLAGGPLTGELFF,TGCGCCAGCAGTCACACGCCGGGACTAGCGGGGGGGCCTCTCACCGGGGAGCTGTTTTTT
TRBV7-6,TRBD1,NA,TRBJ1-5,CASSLGGAGGLFNQPQHF,TGTGCCAGCAGCTTAGGCGGCGCAGGGGGACTATTCAATCAGCCCCAGCATTTT
TRBV6-5,NA,once,TRBJ1-1,CASSPVRGEAFF,TGTGCCAGCAGCCCCGTCAGGGGTGAAGCTTTCTTT
TRBV15,TRBD2,NA,TRBJ2-5,CATSRGPGGSETQYF,TGTGCCACCAGCAGAGGACCGGGAGGGTCAGAGACCCAGTACTTC
TRBV9,NA,NA,TRBJ2-7,CASSVGASLSEQYF,TGTGCCAGCAGCGTCGGGGCATCCCTGAGCGAGCAGTACTTC
TRBV10-3,NA,NA,TRBJ2-1,CAISVGSVEQFF,TGTGCCATCAGTGTAGGGAGCGTTGAGCAGTTCTTC
TRBV11-3,NA,NA,TRBJ2-1,CASSLAGSSYNEQFF,TGTGCCAGCAGCTTAGCGGGAAGCTCCTACAATGAGCAGTTCTTC
TRBV5-1,TRBD2,NA,TRBJ2-5,CASSLEGLAGGGETQYF,TGCGCCAGCAGCTTGGAGGGACTAGCGGGGGGCGGGGAGACCCAGTACTTC
TRBV10-2,NA,NA,TRBJ1-1,CASSESRNMNTEAFF,TGCGCCAGCAGTGAGTCCAGGAACATGAACACTGAAGCTTTCTTT
TRBV15,NA,NA,TRBJ2-1,CATRLSSYNEQFF,TGTGCCACCCGGTTAAGCTCCTACAATGAGCAGTTCTTC
TRBV7-8,NA,NA,TRBJ2-1,CASSARERAVEQFF,TGTGCCAGCAGCGCAAGGGAGAGGGCGGTTGAGCAGTTCTTC
TRBV7-6,NA,NA,TRBJ2-7,CASSPRGNEQYF,TGTGCCAGCAGCCCTAGAGGAAACGAGCAGTACTTC
TRBV5-1,TRBD1,NA,TRBJ2-1,CASSLGQGGNEQFF,TGCGCCAGCAGCCTAGGACAGGGGGGCAATGAGCAGTTCTTC
TRBV21-1,NA,NA,TRBJ2-4,CASSTGGGNIQYF,TGTGCCAGCAGCACAGGGGGGGGAAACATTCAGTACTTC
TRBV15,NA,NA,TRBJ2-6,CATWGLSGANVLTF,TGTGCCACCTGGGGACTCTCTGGGGCCAACGTCCTGACTTTC
TRBV6-5,NA,NA,TRBJ2-2,CASSYGGANGELFF,TGTGCCAGCAGTTATGGGGGGGCTAACGGGGAGCTGTTTTTT
TRBV5-1,NA,medium-sized,TRBJ2-5,CASSLADSRRETQYF,TGCGCCAGCAGCTTGGCGGACAGCAGGAGAGAGACCCAGTACTTC
TRBV7-9,NA,NA,TRBJ2-5,CASNQGQETQYF,TGTGCCAGCAACCAGGGTCAAGAGACCCAGTACTTC
TRBV5-5,NA,once,TRBJ2-6,CASSFLEDSGANVLTF,TGTGCCAGCAGCTTCTTAGAAGACTCTGGGGCCAACGTCCTGACTTTC
TRBV13,TRBD1,once,TRBJ2-5,CASSPGQGPYQETQYF,TGTGCCAGCAGCCCGGGACAGGGGCCGTACCAAGAGACCCAGTACTTC
TRBV29-1,NA,NA,TRBJ2-7,CSVVDRGSYEQYF,TGCAGCGTTGTGGATCGGGGGTCCTACGAGCAGTACTTC
TRBV5-1,NA,NA,TRBJ2-7,CASSPMNAQYEQYF,TGCGCCAGCAGCCCTATGAACGCCCAGTACGAGCAGTACTTC
TRBV19,NA,NA,TRBJ1-2,CASSIASYGYTF,TGTGCCAGTAGTATCGCTAGCTATGGCTACACCTTC
TRBV4-1,NA,NA,TRBJ2-1,CASSQDRNEQFF,TGCGCCAGCAGCCAAGACCGCAATGAGCAGTTCTTC
TRBV14,TRBD2,medium-sized,TRBJ2-1,CASSPLAGDGYNEQFF,TGTGCCAGCAGTCCCTTAGCGGGGGATGGGTACAATGAGCAGTTCTTC
TRBV29-1,NA,NA,TRBJ2-1,CSVGGLDTNLASIGSYNEQFF,TGCAGCGTTGGAGGGTTGGATACCAATTTGGCTTCCATTGGCTCCTACAATGAGCAGTTCTTC
TRBV11-1,NA,NA,TRBJ1-2,CASINIGENYGYTF,TGTGCCAGCATCAACATCGGAGAGAACTATGGCTACACCTTC
TRBV4-1,TRBD2,NA,TRBJ2-2,CASSPGLAGGPSTGELFF,TGCGCCAGCAGCCCAGGACTAGCGGGAGGGCCGAGCACCGGGGAGCTGTTTTTT
TRBV9,TRBD1,NA,TRBJ1-1,CASSATGTGWSEAFF,TGTGCCAGCAGCGCAACCGGGACAGGGTGGTCTGAAGCTTTCTTT
TRBV6-1,NA,NA,TRBJ2-4,CASSGNIQYF,TGTGCCAGCAGTGGCAACATTCAGTACTTC